This T cell receptor beta chain came from a study of neurological immune-mediated disorders. The V segment lost 4 bases and the J segment 1 base; nucleotides outside the gene matches: 3. Germline CDR1 reads SGHTA; CDR2 reads FQGNSA. The CDR3 has 15 amino acids. The cDNA was synthesized by means of template-switch 5'RACE, which was carried out with 10-nucleotide random UMIs. Via MiXCR, TCRdb re-called the 5' RACE reads, giving one row per CDR3 protein. The top ten clones hold 0.9% to 1.4% of a sample with 80,000 to 85,000 distinct CDR3 sequences, about 2.5% of them seen once. Ten or more counts support this clonotype.

This TCR was sampled from a woman in her 30s with multiple sclerosis. The rearrangement uses TRBV7-2 and TRBJ2-3; 9 bases map to TRBD2. Sequenced: PBMCs. CDR3: CASSSWTSGTDTQYF. As DNA, the CDR3 is TGTGCCAGCAGCTCATGGACTAGCGGCACAGATACGCAGTATTTT.